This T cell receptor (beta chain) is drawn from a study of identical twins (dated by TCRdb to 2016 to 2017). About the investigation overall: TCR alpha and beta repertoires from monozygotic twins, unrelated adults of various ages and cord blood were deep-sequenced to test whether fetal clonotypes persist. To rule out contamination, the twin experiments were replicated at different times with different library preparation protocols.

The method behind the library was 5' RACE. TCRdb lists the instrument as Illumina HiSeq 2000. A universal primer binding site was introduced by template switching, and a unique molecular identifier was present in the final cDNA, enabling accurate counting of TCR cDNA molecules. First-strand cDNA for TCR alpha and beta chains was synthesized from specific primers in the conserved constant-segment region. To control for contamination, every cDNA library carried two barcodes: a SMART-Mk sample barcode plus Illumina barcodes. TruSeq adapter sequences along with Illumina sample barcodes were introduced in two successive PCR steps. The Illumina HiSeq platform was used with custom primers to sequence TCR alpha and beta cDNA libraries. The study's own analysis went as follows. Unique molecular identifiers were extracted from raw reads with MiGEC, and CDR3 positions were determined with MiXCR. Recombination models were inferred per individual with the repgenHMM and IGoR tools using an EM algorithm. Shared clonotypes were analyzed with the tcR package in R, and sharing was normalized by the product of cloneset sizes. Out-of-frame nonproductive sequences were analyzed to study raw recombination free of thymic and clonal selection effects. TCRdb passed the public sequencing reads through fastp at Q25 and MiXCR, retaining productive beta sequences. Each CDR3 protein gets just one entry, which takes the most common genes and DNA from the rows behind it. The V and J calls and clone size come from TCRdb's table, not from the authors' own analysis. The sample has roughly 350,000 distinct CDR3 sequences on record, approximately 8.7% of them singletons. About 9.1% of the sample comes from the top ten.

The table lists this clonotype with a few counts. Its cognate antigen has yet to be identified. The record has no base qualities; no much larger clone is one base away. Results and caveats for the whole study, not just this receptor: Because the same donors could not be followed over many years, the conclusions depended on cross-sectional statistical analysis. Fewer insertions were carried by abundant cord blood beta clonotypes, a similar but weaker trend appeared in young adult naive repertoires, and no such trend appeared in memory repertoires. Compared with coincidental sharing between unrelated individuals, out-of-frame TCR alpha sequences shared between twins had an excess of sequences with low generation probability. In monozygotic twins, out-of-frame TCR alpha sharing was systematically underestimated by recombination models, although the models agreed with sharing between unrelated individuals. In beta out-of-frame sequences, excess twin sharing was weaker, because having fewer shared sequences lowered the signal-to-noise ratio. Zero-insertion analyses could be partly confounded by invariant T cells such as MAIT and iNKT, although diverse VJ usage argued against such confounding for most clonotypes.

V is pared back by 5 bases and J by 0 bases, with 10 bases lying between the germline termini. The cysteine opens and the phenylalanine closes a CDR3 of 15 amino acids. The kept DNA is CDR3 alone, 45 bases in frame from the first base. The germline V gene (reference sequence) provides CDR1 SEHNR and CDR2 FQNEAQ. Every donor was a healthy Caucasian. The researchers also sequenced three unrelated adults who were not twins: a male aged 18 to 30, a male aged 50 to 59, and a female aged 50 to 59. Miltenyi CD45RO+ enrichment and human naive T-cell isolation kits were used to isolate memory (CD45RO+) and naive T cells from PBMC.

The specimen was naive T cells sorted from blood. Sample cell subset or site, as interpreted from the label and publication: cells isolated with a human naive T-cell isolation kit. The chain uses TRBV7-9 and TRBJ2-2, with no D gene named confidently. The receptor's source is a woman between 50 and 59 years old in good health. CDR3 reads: CASSQTAPNTGELFF. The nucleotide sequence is TGTGCCAGCAGCCAGACGGCCCCGAACACCGGGGAGCTGTTTTTT.